Listed below are T cell receptor beta chains from one sample, sequenced in a study of neurological immune-mediated disorders. In TCRdb, the 5' RACE reads were re-called with MiXCR into one record per CDR3 protein. The repertoire holds 10,000 or so distinct CDR3 sequences, with approximately 24% as singletons. The sequencing input was CD8+ T cells from blood. Receptors were obtained from a woman between 40 and 50 years old with multiple sclerosis. CDR3s include the opening cysteine and the closing phenylalanine or tryptophan. D genes are given only for firm matches. Rows give clone size only sometimes, using once, few, many, or a class for an expanded clone.

J,size,D,V,DNA,CDR3
TRBJ1-1,many,NA,TRBV12-3/TRBV12-4,TGTGCCAGCAGTTTCGGGGGCACTGAAGCTTTCTTT,CASSFGGTEAFF
TRBJ2-7,medium-sized,NA,TRBV10-2,TGCGCCAGCAGTTGGACCTACCGGGGCGAGCAGTACTTC,CASSWTYRGEQYF
TRBJ2-7,medium-sized,NA,TRBV27,TGTGCCAGCAGTAAAGGGTTTACCTACGAGCAGTACTTC,CASSKGFTYEQYF
TRBJ2-5,many,NA,TRBV7-3,TGTGCCAGCAGCTCTACGGGCTCGGCGGGAGAGACCCAGTACTTC,CASSSTGSAGETQYF
TRBJ1-1,many,NA,TRBV7-6,TGTGCCAGCAGCTCCTCAGGGGCCAGTGAAGCTTTCTTT,CASSSSGASEAFF
TRBJ1-6,NA,NA,TRBV7-8,TGTGCCAGCAGCTTCGGACAGACGAATTCACCCCTCCACTTT,CASSFGQTNSPLHF
TRBJ2-7,NA,TRBD2,TRBV29-1,TGCAGCGTTGGCGGGGGGCATTCCTACGAGCAATACTTC,CSVGGGHSYEQYF
TRBJ2-2,NA,TRBD1,TRBV12-3/TRBV12-4,TGTGCCAGCAGGGTAGGGGGCAGCACCGGGGAGCTGTTTTTT,CASRVGGSTGELFF
TRBJ2-1,once,NA,TRBV5-1,TGCGCCAGCAGCTGGTTCAGGCCTGAGTATGAGCAGTTCTTC,CASSWFRPEYEQFF
TRBJ1-4,NA,NA,TRBV15,TGTGCCACCAGCAGAGATCGGGGGTCTAATGAAAAACTGTTTTTT,CATSRDRGSNEKLFF
TRBJ2-5,many,NA,TRBV5-6,TGTGCCAGCAGCTTGGTGTCTAGCCAAGAGACCCAGTACTTC,CASSLVSSQETQYF
TRBJ2-7,medium-sized,NA,TRBV15,TGTGCCACCAGCAGAGCCAGGGATCTGCACGAGCAGTACTTC,CATSRARDLHEQYF
TRBJ2-7,many,TRBD2,TRBV3-1,TGTGCCAGCAGCCAAGATGGAGCGGGGGGGTATTACGAGCAGTACTTC,CASSQDGAGGYYEQYF
TRBJ1-2,medium-sized,NA,TRBV5-1,TGCGCCAGCAGCCTCACGCTGATAGCTAACTATGGCTACACCTTC,CASSLTLIANYGYTF
TRBJ2-1,many,NA,TRBV12-3/TRBV12-4,TGTGCCAGCAGGGGGCCGCGGGATGAGCAGTTCTTC,CASRGPRDEQFF
TRBJ1-1,many,NA,TRBV15,TGTGCCACCAGCAGAGTCGGAGGCACTGAAGCTTTCTTT,CATSRVGGTEAFF
TRBJ2-3,NA,TRBD2,TRBV9,TGTGCCAGCAGCGAGGCGGGGGAGAGCACAGATACGCAGTATTTT,CASSEAGESTDTQYF
TRBJ2-1,many,NA,TRBV20-1,TGCAGTGCCCTAGAGGGGGTTTCCTACAATGAGCAGTTCTTC,CSALEGVSYNEQFF
TRBJ1-1,few,TRBD1,TRBV3-1,TGTGCCAGCAGCCCGACAGGGGGCTTTGACACTGAAGCTTTCTTT,CASSPTGGFDTEAFF
TRBJ2-3,once,NA,TRBV5-1,TGCGCCAGCAGCTTGACAGATACGCAGTATTTT,CASSLTDTQYF
TRBJ1-1,many,NA,TRBV29-1,TGCAGCGTCGGGGCTGGGGGCCGCGAAGCTTTCTTT,CSVGAGGREAFF
TRBJ2-5,many,NA,TRBV3-1,TGTGCCAGCAGCCAAGACAGCGGGTTCCAAGAGACCCAGTACTTC,CASSQDSGFQETQYF
TRBJ1-2,few,NA,TRBV7-2,TGTGCCAGCAGCTTAGGAGTATATGGCTACACCTTC,CASSLGVYGYTF
TRBJ2-3,medium-sized,NA,TRBV9,TGTGCCAGCAGCGTATGGGGGACCACAGATACGCAGTATTTT,CASSVWGTTDTQYF
TRBJ1-1,many,TRBD1,TRBV6-5,TGTGCCAGCAGTTACTCTTACAGGGGCCCCCCTGAAGCTTTCTTT,CASSYSYRGPPEAFF
TRBJ2-3,medium-sized,NA,TRBV20-1,TGCAGTGCCAAGCTGGGGGCCCCAGCTGGTACGCAGTATTTT,CSAKLGAPAGTQYF
TRBJ2-7,many,TRBD1,TRBV6-6,TGTGCCAGCAGCAGGGGACAGGGTGGCGAGCAGTACTTC,CASSRGQGGEQYF
TRBJ2-3,NA,NA,TRBV10-3,TGTGCCATCAGTCCGGGACAAGGGACAGATACGCAGTATTTT,CAISPGQGTDTQYF
TRBJ2-2,NA,TRBD1,TRBV6-5,TGTGCCAGCAGCCCGACAGGGGGGACCGGGGAGCTGTTTTTT,CASSPTGGTGELFF
TRBJ2-1,many,NA,TRBV7-8,TGTGCCAGCAGCCCTGACTCCTCGACTGAGCAGTTCTTC,CASSPDSSTEQFF
TRBJ1-4,many,TRBD1,TRBV20-1,TGCAGTGCTAGAGAGGCCAAGGGGGCGAATGAAAAACTGTTTTTT,CSAREAKGANEKLFF